This TCR beta chain derives from a study of T cells after somatic rescue of genetic block. Germline CDR1 and CDR2: SGHTA and FQGNSA. Between the trimmed V and J ends, which lost 0 bases and 2 bases, there was a span of 10 bases. The CDR3 length is 15 residues. Sequencing used immunoSEQ multiplex PCR; TCRdb keeps in-frame clones, though not all of them. The sample lists about 110,000 clones, just over 90% occurring once. The chain employs TRBV7-2 and TRBJ1-2; no definite D call. Specimen: peripheral blood mononuclear cells (PBMCs). The sequence was collected from a woman aged 18 to 35. CDR3 residues: CASSLARPLNYGYTF. The CDR3 DNA reads as TGTGCCAGCAGCTTAGCACGACCGTTGAACTATGGCTACACCTTC.